This is a list of T cell receptor beta chains from one sample in a study of T cell changes during pregnancy in multiple sclerosis. TCRdb's copy holds only in-frame clones and misses some; the assay was immunoSEQ multiplex PCR. The sample yields 110,000 or so clones, under 95% seen once. Sequencing used peripheral blood, obtained before pregnancy. All receptors derive from a female donor with multiple sclerosis, enrolled in a pregnancy study. CDR3s include the opening cysteine and the closing phenylalanine or tryptophan. D genes are given only for firm matches. For some rows the clone size is stated as once, few or many, or as a class when expanded; others skip it.

j_call v_call d_call clone_size cdr3_nt cdr3_aa
TRBJ2-4 TRBV6-1 TRBD2 . TGTGCCAGCAGTGAAACGGGGGGAAAGGCCAAAAACATTCAGTACTTC CASSETGGKAKNIQYF
TRBJ1-2 TRBV18 TRBD1 . TGTGCCAGCTCACCCCGGGACAGCCTCTATGGCTACACCTTC CASSPRDSLYGYTF
TRBJ1-5 TRBV19 . . TGTGCCAGTAGTTCATCAAGGGGGGGCTTCGGCAATCAGCCCCAGCATTTT CASSSSRGGFGNQPQHF
TRBJ2-7 TRBV5-1 TRBD1 . TGCGCCAGCAGCCACCAAGGGACAGGGCCCTACGAGCAGTACTTC CASSHQGTGPYEQYF
TRBJ1-3 TRBV4-1 . . TGCGCCAGCAGCCAAGAATCGTTCGCAGGTTTGGCCGGAAACACCATATATTTT CASSQESFAGLAGNTIYF
TRBJ2-2 TRBV19 . once TGTGCCAGTAGTATCGGGGGGCCTACCGGGGAGCTGTTTTTT CASSIGGPTGELFF
TRBJ2-1 TRBV4-1 TRBD2 once TGCGCCAGCAGCCAAGGTACGGGGGGATCCTACAATGAGCAGTTCTTC CASSQGTGGSYNEQFF
TRBJ2-2 TRBV7-2 . . TGTGCCAGCAGCCCGATGGGGGGGGGCCGGCACACCGGGGAGCTGTTTTTT CASSPMGGGRHTGELFF
TRBJ2-3 TRBV5-1 . . TGCGCCAGCAGCTCCCCACAGGGAAGCGGCACAGATACGCAGTATTTT CASSSPQGSGTDTQYF
TRBJ2-5 TRBV19 TRBD1 . TGTGCCAGTAGACGACAGGGGCAAGAGACCCAGTACTTC CASRRQGQETQYF
TRBJ1-1 TRBV15 TRBD1 . TGTGCCACGTCGACAGGGCCCGACACTGAAGCTTTCTTT CATSTGPDTEAFF
TRBJ1-1 TRBV28 . once TGTGCCAGCACCATAGTGGGGGCTCGCACTGAAGCTTTCTTT CASTIVGARTEAFF
TRBJ1-5 TRBV5-8 . . TGTGCCAGCAGCTTGCAATTTGGGCCGCACAGGCAGCCCCAGCATTTT CASSLQFGPHRQPQHF
TRBJ2-1 TRBV29-1 TRBD1 . TGCAGCGTTGAGGCAGGGGGCAATTACAATGAGCAGTTCTTC CSVEAGGNYNEQFF
TRBJ2-1 TRBV5-1 TRBD1 . TGCGCCAGCAGCCACGACAGGGGTTTCTACAATGAGCAGTTCTTC CASSHDRGFYNEQFF
TRBJ1-2 TRBV6-4 TRBD1 . TGTGCCAGCAGTGAAAACAGGGGAACGAGCTATGGCTACACCTTC CASSENRGTSYGYTF
TRBJ2-7 TRBV11-2 TRBD2 . TGTGCCAGCAGCTCAGAGGGAGGGTACTCCTACGAGCAGTACTTC CASSSEGGYSYEQYF
TRBJ2-7 TRBV14 . . TGTGCCAGCAGCCCTAGTGGTGTATACGAGCAGTACTTC CASSPSGVYEQYF
TRBJ1-1 TRBV9 TRBD1 . TGTGCCAGCAGCCCCCGACAGGGGATGAACACTGAAGCTTTCTTT CASSPRQGMNTEAFF
TRBJ1-2 TRBV19 TRBD1 . TGTGCCAGTAGTTCCCACTCCCGGACAGGAAACTATGGCTACACCTTC CASSSHSRTGNYGYTF
TRBJ2-3 TRBV18 . . TGTGCCAGCTCACCACAGAAGCGGACTAACACAGATACGCAGTATTTT CASSPQKRTNTDTQYF
TRBJ2-1 TRBV2 . . TGTGCCAGCGATCGTGCGGGGACGTACAATGAGCAGTTCTTC CASDRAGTYNEQFF
TRBJ1-2 TRBV9 . . TGTGCCAGCAGCGTAGCCCAGGGGCTGATAGACTATGGCTACACCTTC CASSVAQGLIDYGYTF
TRBJ2-7 TRBV7-9 TRBD2 . TGTGCCAGCAGCCATCAGCGGGGACTAGCGGGAGGGCCGGGAGAGCAGTACTTC CASSHQRGLAGGPGEQYF
TRBJ1-2 TRBV5-6 TRBD1 few TGTGCCAGCAGCGCTACCGGGACAGGGGTTCATGGCTACACCTTC CASSATGTGVHGYTF
TRBJ2-3 TRBV5-1 TRBD2 . TGCGCCAGCAGCTTGGATTGGGCTAGCGGGTACAGCACAGATACGCAGTATTTT CASSLDWASGYSTDTQYF
TRBJ1-5 TRBV7-9 . . TGTGCCAGCAGCTTAGGGCCAGGGAGGACCAATCAGCCCCAGCATTTT CASSLGPGRTNQPQHF
TRBJ2-7 TRBV6-4 . . TGTGCCAGCAGGCGGGACAGAAACTCCTACGAGCAGTACTTC CASRRDRNSYEQYF
TRBJ1-1 TRBV7-2 . . TGTGCCAGCATCCCTGGACAGAATTACTTTGAAGCTTTCTTT CASIPGQNYFEAFF
TRBJ2-5 TRBV10-3 TRBD2 . TGTGCCATCAGTGAAGTGGGAGCGGGAGGACGGGAGACCCAGTACTTC CAISEVGAGGRETQYF
TRBJ1-2 TRBV6-5 . once TGTGCCAGCCGAGACCGGGGACTTTCGAATGGCTACACCTTC CASRDRGLSNGYTF
TRBJ2-3 TRBV7-6 TRBD2 . TGTGCCAGCAGCTTAGGCGTCAGCGGGGGGGATACGCAGTATTTT CASSLGVSGGDTQYF
TRBJ1-1 TRBV28 TRBD1 . TGTGCCAGCAGCGGATCCGGGACAGGGCCTTATGAAGCTTTCTTT CASSGSGTGPYEAFF
TRBJ1-2 TRBV15 . . TGTGCCACCAGCAGAGATAGGCGGAAAAGGGGCTATGGCTACACCTTC CATSRDRRKRGYGYTF
TRBJ1-6 TRBV5-6 . . TGTGCCAGCAGCTTGGAGAGGACACAGAGCTCCTATAATTCACCCCTCCACTTT CASSLERTQSSYNSPLHF
TRBJ1-1 TRBV27 . . TGTGCCAGCAGTTTCGGGGGAGGAGGAGCTTTCTTT CASSFGGGGAFF
TRBJ1-5 TRBV2 . . TGTGCCAGCAGTGAAGCAAGGGGTCGGCAGCCCCAGCATTTT CASSEARGRQPQHF
TRBJ1-2 TRBV18 TRBD1 . TGTGCCAGCTCACCACCCGGCTTGGGACAGAACTATGGCTACACCTTC CASSPPGLGQNYGYTF
TRBJ2-2 TRBV6-1 TRBD2 . TGTGCCAGCAGTGGGACTAGCGGGGGGGCGAACACCGGGGAGCTGTTTTTT CASSGTSGGANTGELFF
TRBJ1-3 TRBV28 . . TGTGCCAGCACCAAGGGGGGGTCCTCTGGAAACACCATATATTTT CASTKGGSSGNTIYF
TRBJ2-7 TRBV12-2 . . TGTGCAAGTCGCTTAGAGGCTCCCCCTAGGACAGGGGTCTACGAGCAGTACTTC CASRLEAPPRTGVYEQYF
TRBJ2-1 TRBV11-3 TRBD2 . TGTGCCAGCAGCGTTAGCGGGAGCCACAATGAGCAGTTCTTC CASSVSGSHNEQFF
TRBJ2-7 TRBV6-5 TRBD2 . TGTGCCAGCAGTTTAACCCCCGGGACTACCAAGCAGTACTTC CASSLTPGTTKQYF
TRBJ2-5 TRBV18 . once TGTGCCAGCTCCCCGGGACATGGCCAAGAGACCCAGTACTTC CASSPGHGQETQYF
TRBJ2-3 TRBV7-3 . . TGTGCCAGCAGCTTAGGGGGGACAGATACGCAGTATTTT CASSLGGTDTQYF
TRBJ2-3 TRBV11-2 . once TGTGCCAGCAGCTTAGGAGGGATCACAGATACGCAGTATTTT CASSLGGITDTQYF
TRBJ2-7 TRBV6-1 . . TGTGCCAGCAGTGGGGTGCAGGTGGCTCGCCTCGAGCAGTACTTC CASSGVQVARLEQYF
TRBJ2-7 TRBV27 . . TGTGCCAGCAGTTTCCGTCAGGGGCCAAATCCCTACGAGCAGTACTTC CASSFRQGPNPYEQYF
TRBJ2-1 TRBV28 . . TGTGCCAGCAGTTTGCCCCGCAGTAGGGGATACAATGAGCAGTTCTTC CASSLPRSRGYNEQFF
TRBJ1-4 TRBV6-1 . . TGTGCCAGCAGTGAAAACAGATTGAATGAAAAACTGTTTTTT CASSENRLNEKLFF
TRBJ2-7 TRBV2 . . TGTGCCAGCAGCCCTGCTACAGGACAGACCTACGAGCAGTACTTC CASSPATGQTYEQYF
TRBJ2-7 TRBV6-1 TRBD1 few TGTGCCAGCAGTGAAGCACTTGGACAGGCTCGGGAGCAGTACTTC CASSEALGQAREQYF